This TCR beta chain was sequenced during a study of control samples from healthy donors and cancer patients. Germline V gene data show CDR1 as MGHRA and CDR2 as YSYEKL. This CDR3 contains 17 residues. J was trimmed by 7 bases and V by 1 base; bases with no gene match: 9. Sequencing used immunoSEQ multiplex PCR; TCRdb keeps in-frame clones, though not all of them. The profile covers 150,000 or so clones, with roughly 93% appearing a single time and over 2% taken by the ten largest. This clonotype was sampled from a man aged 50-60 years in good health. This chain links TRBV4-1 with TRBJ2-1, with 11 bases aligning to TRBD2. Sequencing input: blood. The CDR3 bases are TGCGCCAGCAGCCAAGCCCCCACTAGCGGGAGAAAGAATGAGCAGTTCTTC. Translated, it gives CASSQAPTSGRKNEQFF.